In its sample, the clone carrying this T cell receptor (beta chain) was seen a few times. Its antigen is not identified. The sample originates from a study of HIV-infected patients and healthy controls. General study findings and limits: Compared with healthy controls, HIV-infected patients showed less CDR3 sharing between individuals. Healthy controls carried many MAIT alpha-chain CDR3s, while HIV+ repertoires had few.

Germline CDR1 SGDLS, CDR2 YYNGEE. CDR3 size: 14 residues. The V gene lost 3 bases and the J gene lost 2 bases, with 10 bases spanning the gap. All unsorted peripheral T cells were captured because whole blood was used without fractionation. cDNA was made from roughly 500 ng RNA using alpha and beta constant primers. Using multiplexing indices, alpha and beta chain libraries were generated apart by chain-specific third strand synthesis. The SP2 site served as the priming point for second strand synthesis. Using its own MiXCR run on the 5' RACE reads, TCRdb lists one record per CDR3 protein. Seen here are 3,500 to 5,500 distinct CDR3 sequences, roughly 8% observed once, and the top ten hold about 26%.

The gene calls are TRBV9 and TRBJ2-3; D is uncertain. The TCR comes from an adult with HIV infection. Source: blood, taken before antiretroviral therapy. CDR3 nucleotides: TGTGCCAGCAGCGCCAGGACCCTCACAGATACGCAGTATTTT. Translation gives CASSARTLTDTQYF.